This T cell receptor beta chain was captured in a study of T cell responses to AZD1222 COVID-19 vaccine. This clone was seen once. Its antigen remains unknown. General study results and limits: Possibly, clonal diversity was underestimated; donors were largely white British and included more females.

The repertoire was sequenced with immunoSEQ multiplex PCR; TCRdb's copy has only in-frame clones and lacks some. The sample shows 130,000 or so clones, about 94% of them seen only once. CDR3 size: 14 residues. Trimming pared 1 base from V and 5 bases from J, leaving 12 bases between. The germline CDR1 and CDR2 sequences are SGHDT and YYEEEE. J is TRBJ1-2 and V is TRBV5-6, with unresolved D. Sequencing was performed on peripheral blood, taken on day 0 of AZD1222 vaccination. The clonotype was recovered from an adult in good health. The CDR3 DNA follows: TGTGCCAGCAGCTTGTTCCGCAATTTATATGGCTACACCTTC. It yields the protein CASSLFRNLYGYTF.